Below are 28 T cell receptor beta chains sequenced from a single sample in a study of blood T cell repertoires in COVID-19. The data were produced by immunoSEQ multiplex PCR, yet TCRdb's version contains in-frame clones alone and is incomplete. In the table there are approximately 210,000 clones, 82% of which are singletons. The material sequenced was peripheral blood. Source of these receptors: a woman aged 35 to 49 with acute or convalescent COVID-19.

The V gene is TRBV5-1, the J gene TRBJ2-3, with 10 bases identical to TRBD2. Germline V gene data show CDR1 as SGHRS and CDR2 as YFSETQ. This CDR3 spans 14 amino acids. V trimming: 5 bases; J trimming: 3 bases; junction bases outside the gene matches: 3. The CDR3 DNA sequence: TGCGCCAGCAGATTAGCGGGGGGTACAGATACGCAGTATTTT. This gives the protein CASRLAGGTDTQYF.

The gene calls are TRBV14 and TRBJ2-3, with D possibly TRBD1 on 6 matching bases. The length of the CDR3 is 16 residues. V dropped 1 base and J dropped 2 bases, with 13 bases sitting between them. The germline CDR1 and CDR2 sequences are SGHDN and FVKESK. Here the CDR3 DNA reads TGTGCCAGCAGCCAAGGACAGGCCCTCCCCACAGATACGCAGTATTTT. It translates to CASSQGQALPTDTQYF.

This clone was detected a few times. The CDR3 DNA sequence: TGTGCCAGCAGCTTAGAGACAGGGCCGGTGGATGGCTACACCTTC. As protein: CASSLETGPVDGYTF. The chain has TRBV11-2 and TRBJ1-2; 7 bases line up with TRBD1. Germline CDR1 SGHAT, CDR2 FQNNGV. CDR3 length: 15 amino acids. V shed 0 bases and J 6 bases; nucleotides not matched to a gene: 7.

The genes are TRBV6-2 or TRBV6-3 and TRBJ2-5, with 10 positions matching TRBD2. The CDR3 totals 16 residues. Losses at the gene ends were 5 bases for V and 1 base for J; bases not matched to a gene: 7. From germline, CDR1 is MNHEY and CDR2 SVGEGT. DNA of the CDR3: TGTGCCAGCAGTCGTGGACTAGCGGACCCCCAAGAGACCCAGTACTTC. Protein: CASSRGLADPQETQYF.

This clone appeared once. The rearrangement links TRBV5-1 to TRBJ1-1; the match to TRBD1 covers 7 bases. This CDR3 spans 14 amino acids. Germline V lookup: CDR1 SGHRS, CDR2 YFSETQ. The junction had 2 bases not matched to a gene; V was cut back by 2 bases and J by 1 base. CDR3 loop: CASSLQGRNTEAFF. The CDR3, as DNA: TGCGCCAGCAGCTTACAGGGGAGGAACACTGAAGCTTTCTTT.

The chain combines TRBV5-5 with TRBJ2-6, with 7 bases lining up with TRBD2. This CDR3 has 18 residues. J was trimmed by 0 bases and V by 0 bases; bases with no gene match: 6. Germline CDR1 and CDR2: SGHKS and YYEKEE (reference sequence). This chain's CDR3 is CASSLAGGAVSGANVLTF. CDR3 bases: TGTGCCAGCAGCTTGGCGGGGGGAGCCGTCTCTGGGGCCAACGTCCTGACTTTC.

This chain uses TRBV6-5 with TRBJ1-1; 8 nucleotides align to TRBD1. CDR1 is MNHEY, CDR2 SVGAGI, per germline. The junction had 5 bases not matched to a gene; V was cut back by 4 bases and J by 1 base. The CDR3 extends over 15 amino acids. The CDR3 coding sequence is TGTGCCAGCAGTTCCTCAGGGGGCTGGAACACTGAAGCTTTCTTT. Translating gives CASSSSGGWNTEAFF.

The chain is built from TRBV6-5 and TRBJ1-2; D is perhaps TRBD1 (5 bases). Germline V gene data show CDR1 as MNHEY and CDR2 as SVGAGI. The CDR3 spans 12 residues. The CDR3 loop reads CGTASQGYGYTF. The CDR3 bases are TGTGGAACCGCCTCTCAGGGCTATGGCTACACCTTC.

This rearrangement joins TRBV6-5 to TRBJ1-1; 7 bases agree with TRBD1. With 7 bases clipped from V and 2 bases from J, the junction kept 7 bases outside the gene matches. In germline, CDR1 is MNHEY, CDR2 SVGAGI. The CDR3 is 14 residues long. The CDR3: CASTRGSQNTEAFF. CDR3 nucleotide sequence: TGTGCCAGCACCAGGGGGTCCCAAAACACTGAAGCTTTCTTT.

This rearrangement joins TRBV11-2 to TRBJ2-1, with 11 bases fitting TRBD2. The CDR3 length is 16 residues. Losses at the gene ends were 6 bases for V and 7 bases for J; bases not matched to a gene: 11. Per the germline V gene, CDR1 is SGHAT and CDR2 is FQNNGV. CDR3 in amino acids: CASRPGASGGKNEQFF. The CDR3, as DNA: TGTGCCAGCAGGCCGGGGGCTAGCGGGGGGAAAAATGAGCAGTTCTTC.

The table lists this clone with a count of one. The V call is TRBV24-1, the J call TRBJ1-2; 9 positions match TRBD1. V lost 4 bases and J lost 8; bases outside the gene matches: 7. The CDR3 spans 14 residues. The V gene's germline CDR1 is KGHDR and CDR2 SFDVKD. The CDR3 DNA is TGTGCCACCAGTGAAGCCGGGACAGGGTCCGGCTACACCTTC. Translated: CATSEAGTGSGYTF.

The CDR3 DNA reads TGTGCCAGCAGCTTTGGGACAGACACTGAAGCTTTCTTT. Translating gives CASSFGTDTEAFF. The V and J genes are TRBV7-3 and TRBJ1-1; 7 nucleotides line up with TRBD1. V lost 3 bases, J lost 3 bases, and 1 base stayed unmatched. The CDR3 has 13 amino acids. Germline V lookup: CDR1 SGHTA, CDR2 FQGTGA.

This chain connects TRBV7-6 to TRBJ2-7; D unclear. This CDR3 is built from 11 residues. Germline V gene lookup returns CDR1 SGHVS and CDR2 FNYEAQ. V shed 5 bases and J shed 7 bases, with 9 bases lying between them. The CDR3 DNA reads TGTGCCAGCAGCCATCAGAGGGAGCAGTACTTC. Translation gives CASSHQREQYF.

The genes are TRBV30 and TRBJ2-2; TRBD2 matches at 7 bases. The CDR3 covers 15 residues. Trimming at V came to 0 bases and at J to 3 bases, leaving 4 bases not matched to a gene. CDR1 GTSNPN and CDR2 SVGIG come from the germline V gene (reference sequence). CDR3 in amino acids: CAWSVLGRDTGELFF. CDR3 nucleotides: TGTGCCTGGAGTGTATTGGGGAGGGACACCGGGGAGCTGTTTTTT.

V is TRBV21-1 and J is TRBJ2-5; TRBD1, as called in the table, went unchecked against the DNA. TRBV21-1 is marked as a pseudogene. This CDR3 has 14 amino acids. The CDR3 region has the DNA TGTGCCAGCACTACACCGGCAGGGGAAGAGACCCAGTACTTC. Its translation: CASTTPAGEETQYF.

The V gene is TRBV7-2, the J gene TRBJ2-5; the match to TRBD1 covers 10 bases. V lost 5 bases, J lost 2 bases, and 14 bases stayed unmatched. The CDR3 length is 18 residues. Per the germline V gene, CDR1 is SGHTA and CDR2 is FQGNSA. This CDR3 reads CASSLRTGGVAAQETQYF. The DNA of the CDR3 is TGTGCCAGCAGCCTTCGGACAGGGGGAGTAGCGGCTCAAGAGACCCAGTACTTC.

The chain carries TRBV2 and TRBJ1-4, with a weak D call TRBD1 (5 bases). Germline CDR1 SNHLY, CDR2 FYNNEI. Deletions cut 1 base from V and 10 bases from J, with 22 bases between. The CDR3 totals 17 residues. CDR3 in DNA: TGTGCCAGCAGTGAAGATTGGGGCAGGGTTCAGTTGGGAAAACTGTTTTTT. Protein product: CASSEDWGRVQLGKLFF.

V and J are TRBV7-9 and TRBJ1-2; 11 bases agree with TRBD1. From germline, CDR1 is SEHNR and CDR2 FQNEAQ (reference sequence). V lost 4 bases and J lost 5; bases outside the gene matches: 12. The CDR3 covers 17 residues. The CDR3 DNA reads as TGTGCCAGCAGCTACGGGGGACAGGGGGAAAAGGGGTATGGCTACACCTTC. This translates into CASSYGGQGEKGYGYTF.

The rearrangement joins TRBV4-1 to TRBJ2-2; 8 nucleotides line up with TRBD1. Germline assignment: CDR1 MGHRA and CDR2 YSYEKL. The CDR3 is 15 amino acids. The V and J ends lost 4 bases and 6 bases, in that order; junction bases with no gene match: 7. The CDR3 is CASSRAQGVAGELFF. In DNA form, the CDR3 reads TGCGCCAGCAGCCGAGCACAGGGGGTCGCCGGGGAGCTGTTTTTT.

V is TRBV2 and J is TRBJ2-4, with D unresolved. Germline V gene lookup returns CDR1 SNHLY and CDR2 FYNNEI. The CDR3 has 15 amino acids. The ends were cut back, 0 bases at V and 0 bases at J, with 6 bases in the middle. The CDR3 reads CASSEADLAKNIQYF. CDR3 sequence (DNA): TGTGCCAGCAGTGAAGCCGACTTAGCCAAAAACATTCAGTACTTC.

This chain joins TRBV11-2 and TRBJ2-7, with 16 bases matching TRBD2. This CDR3 is built from 19 residues. V was clipped by 5 bases and J by 4 bases; unmatched bases: 14. Germline V CDR1 and CDR2: SGHAT, FQNNGV. CDR3 in DNA: TGTGCCAGCAGCCGATCCGGGACTAGCGGGGGGGCGGCGAGATACGAGCAGTACTTC. It specifies CASSRSGTSGGAARYEQYF.

This chain connects TRBV5-4 to TRBJ2-1, with D unresolved. The CDR3 length is 16 residues. The V gene's germline CDR1 is SGHNT and CDR2 YYREEE (reference sequence). Trimming cost V 4 bases and J 0 bases, with 14 bases left between them. CDR3 sequence: CASSQEHLSSYNEQFF. In DNA form, the CDR3 reads TGTGCCAGCAGCCAAGAGCATCTCTCCTCCTACAATGAGCAGTTCTTC.

V usage is TRBV9 and J usage is TRBJ1-2; 8 bases are a match to TRBD1. The CDR3 totals 16 residues. Losses at the gene ends were 2 bases for V and 8 bases for J; bases not matched to a gene: 14. CDR1 and CDR2 (germline): SGDLS, YYNGEE. DNA for the CDR3: TGTGCCAGCAGCGTTCTCTCTGGGCAGGGGGCTGAGGGCTACACCTTC. Protein: CASSVLSGQGAEGYTF.

The chain employs TRBV12-3 or TRBV12-4 and TRBJ1-2; TRBD1 matches at 9 bases. This CDR3 is 13 amino acids long. V was clipped by 4 bases and J by 5 bases; unmatched bases: 2. The CDR3 spells CASSWTGDYGYTF. The CDR3 coding sequence is TGTGCCAGCAGTTGGACAGGGGATTATGGCTACACCTTC.

A few counts support this clone. The CDR3 DNA reads as TGCAGCGTTCTCGCGGACACAGATACGCAGTATTTT. This encodes CSVLADTDTQYF. V and J are TRBV29-1 and TRBJ2-3; D ambiguous. Trimming took off 5 bases at V and 2 bases at J, with 8 bases between the two ends. CDR1 and CDR2 from the germline V gene are SQVTM and ANQGSEA. This CDR3 has 12 residues.

This sequence joins TRBV6-1 and TRBJ1-5; 8 bases fit TRBD1. The CDR3 length is 17 residues. V gave up 5 bases and J gave up 3 bases; unmatched junction bases: 12. Germline CDR1 and CDR2: MNHNS and SASEGT. The CDR3 bases are TGTGCCAGCAGTAAAGGGTCCGCAGGGGGCCCCAATCAGCCCCAGCATTTT. The encoded protein is CASSKGSAGGPNQPQHF.

The chain couples TRBV29-1 to TRBJ2-7; 10 bases align to TRBD1. V was clipped by 4 bases and J by 2 bases; unmatched bases: 8. Looked up from germline, CDR1 is SQVTM and CDR2 is ANQGSEA. The CDR3 runs 15 residues. The CDR3 DNA sequence: TGCAGCGTTGGGACTCAGGGACAGGGGACCTACGAGCAGTACTTC. Translating gives CSVGTQGQGTYEQYF.

The chain links TRBV19 to TRBJ2-7, with D possibly being TRBD2 (6 bases). The CDR3 extends over 12 amino acids. The germline CDR1 and CDR2 sequences are LNHDA and SQIVND (reference sequence). Deletions cut 3 bases from V and 7 bases from J, with 10 bases between. CDR3 sequence: CASSIQGGEQYF. CDR3 nucleotides: TGTGCCAGTAGTATCCAAGGAGGGGAGCAGTACTTC.